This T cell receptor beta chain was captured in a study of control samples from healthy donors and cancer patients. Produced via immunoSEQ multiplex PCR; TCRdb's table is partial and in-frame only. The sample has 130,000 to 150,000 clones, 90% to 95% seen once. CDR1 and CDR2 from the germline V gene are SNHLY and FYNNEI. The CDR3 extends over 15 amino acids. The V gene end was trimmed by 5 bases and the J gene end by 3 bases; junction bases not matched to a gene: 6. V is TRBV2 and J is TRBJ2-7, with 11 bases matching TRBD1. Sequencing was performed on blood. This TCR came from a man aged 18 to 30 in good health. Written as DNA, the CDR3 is TGTGCCAGCAGTACCTCCGGGACAGGGGGCTACGAGCAGTACTTC. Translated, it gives CASSTSGTGGYEQYF.